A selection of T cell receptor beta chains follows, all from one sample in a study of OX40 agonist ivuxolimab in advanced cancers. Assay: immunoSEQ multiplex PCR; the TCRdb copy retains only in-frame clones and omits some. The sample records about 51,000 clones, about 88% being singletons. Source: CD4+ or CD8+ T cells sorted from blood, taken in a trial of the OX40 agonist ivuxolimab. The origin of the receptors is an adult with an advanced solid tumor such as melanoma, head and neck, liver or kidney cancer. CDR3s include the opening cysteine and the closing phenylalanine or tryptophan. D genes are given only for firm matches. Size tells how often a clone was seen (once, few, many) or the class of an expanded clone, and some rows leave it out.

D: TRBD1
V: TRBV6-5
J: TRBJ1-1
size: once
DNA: TGTGCCAGCAGCCGACAGGGATTAACTTCTGAAGCTTTCTTT
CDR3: CASSRQGLTSEAFF

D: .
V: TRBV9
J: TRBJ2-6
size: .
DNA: TGTGCCAGCAGCGTACGAGGGCTAGTGCTATCTGGGGCCAACGTCCTGACTTTC
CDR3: CASSVRGLVLSGANVLTF

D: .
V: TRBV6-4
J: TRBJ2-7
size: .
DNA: TGTGCCAGCAGTGTGGAGGTGTCCTACGAGCAGTACTTC
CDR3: CASSVEVSYEQYF

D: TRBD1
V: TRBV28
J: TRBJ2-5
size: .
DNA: TGTGCCAGCAGTTCAGAAGGGACAGGAGAGACCCAGTACTTC
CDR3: CASSSEGTGETQYF

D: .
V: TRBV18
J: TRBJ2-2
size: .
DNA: TGTGCCAGCTCACCAGGAGGGGCAGACACCGGGGAGCTGTTTTTT
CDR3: CASSPGGADTGELFF

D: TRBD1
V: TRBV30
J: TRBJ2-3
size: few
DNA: TGTGCCTGGAGTGCGAGGTGGACAGGGACTAGCACAGATACGCAGTATTTT
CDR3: CAWSARWTGTSTDTQYF

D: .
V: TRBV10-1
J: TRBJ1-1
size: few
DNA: TGCGCCAGCAGTGAGTCCTCCCGGGGTGAAGCTTTCTTT
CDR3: CASSESSRGEAFF

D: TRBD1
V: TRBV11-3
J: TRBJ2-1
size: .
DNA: TGTGCCAGCAGTTCCACCGGGACAGCCAATGAGCAGTTCTTC
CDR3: CASSSTGTANEQFF

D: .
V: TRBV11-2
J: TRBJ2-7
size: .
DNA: TGTGCCAGCAGCTTACAGGGTTTCAATCTCTACGAGCAGTACTTC
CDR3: CASSLQGFNLYEQYF

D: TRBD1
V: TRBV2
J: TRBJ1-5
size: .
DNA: TGTGCCAGCAGGAGGGACAGAAATCAGCCCCAGCATTTT
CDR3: CASRRDRNQPQHF

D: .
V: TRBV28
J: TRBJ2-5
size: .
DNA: TGTGCCAGCAGTATGGGGACCCAAGAGACCCAGTACTTC
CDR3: CASSMGTQETQYF

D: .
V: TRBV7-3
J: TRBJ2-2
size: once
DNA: TGTGCCAGCAGCTTAGTAGTTGGGGTAAACACCGGGGAGCTGTTTTTT
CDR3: CASSLVVGVNTGELFF

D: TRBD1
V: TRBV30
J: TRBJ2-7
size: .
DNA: TGTGCCTGGTTGGGACAGGGGTTCTCCGAGCAGTACTTC
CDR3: CAWLGQGFSEQYF

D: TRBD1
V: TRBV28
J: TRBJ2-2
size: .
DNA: TGTGCCAGCAAGAAAGGGGGCGGCTCCGGGGAGCTGTTTTTT
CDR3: CASKKGGGSGELFF

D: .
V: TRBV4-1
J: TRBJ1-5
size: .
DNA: TGCGCCAGCAGCCAAGGGTTTAATCAGCCCCAGCATTTT
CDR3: CASSQGFNQPQHF

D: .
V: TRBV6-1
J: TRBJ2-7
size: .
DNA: TGTGCCAGCAGTGGGTTTTCGGCAGGGAGGTCAGACGAGCAGTACTTC
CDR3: CASSGFSAGRSDEQYF

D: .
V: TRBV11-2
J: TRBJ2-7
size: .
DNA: TGTGCCAGCAGCAGGGTGGGGTCCTACGAGCAGTACTTC
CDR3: CASSRVGSYEQYF

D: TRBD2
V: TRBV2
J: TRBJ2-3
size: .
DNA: TGTGCCGGAGAGCGGGAGCGGGGCACAGATACGCAGTATTTT
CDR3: CAGERERGTDTQYF

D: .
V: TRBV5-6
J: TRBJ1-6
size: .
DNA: TGTGCCAGCAAGGGGCAGGGATACTCACCCCTCCACTTT
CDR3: CASKGQGYSPLHF

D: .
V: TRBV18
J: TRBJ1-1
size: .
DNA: TGTGCCAGCTCACCATCACAGGAGCTTGAAGCTTTCTTT
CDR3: CASSPSQELEAFF

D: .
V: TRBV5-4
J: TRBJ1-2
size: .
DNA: TGTGCCAGCAGCTTGGCCGTTGGCTCCGGGGTCTATGGCTACACCTTC
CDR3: CASSLAVGSGVYGYTF

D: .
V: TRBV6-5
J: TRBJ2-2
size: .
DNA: TGTGCCAGCGGGACTTCTCGCACCGGGGAGCTGTTTTTT
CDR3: CASGTSRTGELFF

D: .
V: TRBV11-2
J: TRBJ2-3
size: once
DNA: TGTGCCAGCAGCCACGGGACGGCAAGCACAGATACGCAGTATTTT
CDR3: CASSHGTASTDTQYF

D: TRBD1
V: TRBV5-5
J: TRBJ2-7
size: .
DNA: TGTGCCAGCAGCTTCTCAGGGGGCTCCCCCTACGAGCAGTACTTC
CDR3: CASSFSGGSPYEQYF

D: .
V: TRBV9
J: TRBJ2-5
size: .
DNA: TGTGCCAGCAGCGTAGTAGGAGAGACCCAGTACTTC
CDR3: CASSVVGETQYF

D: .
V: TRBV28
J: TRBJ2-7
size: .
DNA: TGTGCCAGCAGTTTATACAGGACACCATACGAGCAGTACTTC
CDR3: CASSLYRTPYEQYF

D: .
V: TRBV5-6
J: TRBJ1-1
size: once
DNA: TGTGCCAGCAGCTTGGCGGCAGGGATTAGAGCTGAAGCTTTCTTT
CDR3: CASSLAAGIRAEAFF

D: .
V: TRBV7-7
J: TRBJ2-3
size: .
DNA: TGTGCTAGCAGCCGAGCCCTAGGAGATACGCAGTATTTT
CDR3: CASSRALGDTQYF

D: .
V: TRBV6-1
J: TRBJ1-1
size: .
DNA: TGTGCCAGCAGGATGACAGTTTTTGAAGCTTTCTTT
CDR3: CASRMTVFEAFF

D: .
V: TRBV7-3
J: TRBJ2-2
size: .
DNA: TGTGCCAGCAGCTTAACTCAGGGTACCACCGGGGAGCTGTTTTTT
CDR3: CASSLTQGTTGELFF

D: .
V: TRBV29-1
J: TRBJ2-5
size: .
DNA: TGCAGCGTTGCCCTAGGTGGGGTGAGAGAGACCCAGTACTTC
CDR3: CSVALGGVRETQYF

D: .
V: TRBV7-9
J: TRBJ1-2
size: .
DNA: TGTGCCAGCAGCGCCGGAACTCAGGGTATCAATGGCTACACCTTC
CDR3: CASSAGTQGINGYTF

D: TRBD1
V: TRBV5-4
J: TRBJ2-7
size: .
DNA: TGTGCCAGCAGCTCCCCGGGACAGCCGAGAGGAGAGCAGTACTTC
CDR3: CASSSPGQPRGEQYF

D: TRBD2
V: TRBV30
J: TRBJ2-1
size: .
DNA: TGTGCCTGGAGTCTCTTAGCGGGGGGGCCCTACAATGAGCAGTTCTTC
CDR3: CAWSLLAGGPYNEQFF

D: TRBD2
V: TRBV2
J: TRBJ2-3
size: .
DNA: TGTGCCAGCAGTTTTCAGCGGGGGGGGAGCACAGATACGCAGTATTTT
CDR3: CASSFQRGGSTDTQYF

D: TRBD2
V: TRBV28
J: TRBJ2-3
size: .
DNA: TGTGCCAGCAGCCTCCGACTAGCCCTAAGTGTAAGACTCACAGATACGCAGTATTTT
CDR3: CASSLRLALSVRLTDTQYF

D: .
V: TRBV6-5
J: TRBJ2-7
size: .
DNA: TGTGCCAGCAGTTACTCGGGGGGGCTTCGGGTTGGCGAGCAGTACTTC
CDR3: CASSYSGGLRVGEQYF

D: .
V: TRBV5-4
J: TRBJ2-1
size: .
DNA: TGTGCCAGCAGCTCGCAACTAGTTATTGAGCAGTTCTTC
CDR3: CASSSQLVIEQFF

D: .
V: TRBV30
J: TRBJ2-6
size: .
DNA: TGTGCCTGGAGTGGGAGTCAGTATAGCCTGTCTGGGGCCAACGTCCTGACTTTC
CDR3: CAWSGSQYSLSGANVLTF

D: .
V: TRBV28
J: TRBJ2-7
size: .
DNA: TGTGCCAGCAGTTCCCCGGGACGGAACTACGAGCAGTACTTC
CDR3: CASSSPGRNYEQYF

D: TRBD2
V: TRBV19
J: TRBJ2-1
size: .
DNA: TGTGCCAGTAGTATCGCTAGCGGGAATGAGCAGTTCTTC
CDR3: CASSIASGNEQFF

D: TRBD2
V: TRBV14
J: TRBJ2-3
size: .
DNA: TGTGCCAGCAGCCCTCGAAACCTAGCGGGAGGAGCCACAGATACGCAGTATTTT
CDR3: CASSPRNLAGGATDTQYF

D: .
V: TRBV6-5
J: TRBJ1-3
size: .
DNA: TGTGCCAGCAGAACTAGGGCGCCTGGAAACACCATATATTTT
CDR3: CASRTRAPGNTIYF